This TCR beta chain appears in the sequencing data of a study of human T cells and chemical hapten exposure. TCRdb recomputed calls from the RACE reads with MiXCR, one row per CDR3 protein. The sample consists of 62,000 or so distinct CDR3 sequences, around 9.9% of them appearing once. Described time point: pre-sensitization, week 0. The sample's treatment: therapeutic diphenylcyclopropenone sensitization with weekly scalp DPC. The V gene's germline CDR1 is SGHTA and CDR2 FQGNSA. The CDR3 covers 16 residues. V was cut by 3 bases and J by 4 bases, with 16 bases left in between. This receptor was identified in a woman aged 45-60 years with alopecia areata. Some clones in this sample may be carry-over from other donors' samples. The material was whole blood, obtained in connection with sensitization to the hapten diphenylcyclopropenone (DPC). J is TRBJ1-3 and V is TRBV7-2; TRBD1 might be the D (5 bases). The CDR3 coding sequence is TGTGCCAGCAGCTTCGAGGGTTCCCGGACAGGAAACACCATATATTTT. This encodes CASSFEGSRTGNTIYF.